These 5 T cell receptor beta chains came from one sample sequenced in a study of cytomegalovirus exposure and HLA in healthy donors. The PCR employed 60 Vbeta primers together with 13 Jbeta primers. Some clones are missing from TCRdb's copy, which holds only in-frame ones; the method was immunoSEQ multiplex PCR. This sample lists around 39,000 clones; its ten largest clones have 3.5% to 4%. Sequencing was done on a sample of PBMCs. The origin of the receptors is a male donor in good health and CMV-seronegative.

V usage is TRBV19 and J usage is TRBJ2-3, with 7 bases fitting TRBD2. Germline CDR1 reads LNHDA; CDR2 reads SQIVND (reference sequence). V gave up 5 bases and J gave up 0 bases; unmatched junction bases: 8. The CDR3 is 16 residues long. DNA of the CDR3: TGTGCCAGTAGTCCCCTCGGACTAGTCAGCACAGATACGCAGTATTTT. It specifies CASSPLGLVSTDTQYF.

CDR3 in DNA: TGTGCCAGCACTCTAACTCAGGGGGACACTCTCCACTTT. Its translation: CASTLTQGDTLHF. This chain connects TRBV14 to TRBJ1-6, with 7 bases that match TRBD1. The CDR3 sequence is 13 residues long. CDR1 is SGHDN, CDR2 FVKESK, per germline. The V segment lost 7 bases and the J segment 16 bases; nucleotides outside the gene matches: 13. Full variable domain (outside the CDR3, taken from reference TRBV14 and TRBJ1-6): EAGVTQFPSHSVIEKGQTVTLRCDPISGHDNLYWYRRVMGKEIKFLLHFVKESKQDESGMPNNRFLAERTGGTYSTLKVQPAELEDSGVYFCASTLTQGDTLHFGNGTRLTVT.

The J gene is TRBJ2-6, the V gene TRBV18; weak D call: TRBD1 (5 bases). CDR3 length: 15 amino acids. The V and J ends lost 6 bases and 4 bases respectively, with 13 bases between them. The germline V gene has CDR1 KGHSH and CDR2 LQKENI. In DNA, the CDR3 is TGTGCCAGCTCCCGGCAGGGTAACGGGGCCAACGTCCTGACTTTC. It translates to CASSRQGNGANVLTF.

This chain links TRBV7-8 with TRBJ2-3; 9 positions agree with TRBD2. Per germline, CDR1 SGHVS and CDR2 FQNEAQ. The CDR3 is 17 amino acids. J gave up 4 bases and V 5 bases, and 13 bases lay outside the gene matches. The CDR3 nucleotides read TGTGCCAGCAGCCATCGAGTCTTAGCGGGGGTACCAGATACGCAGTATTTT. It yields the protein CASSHRVLAGVPDTQYF.

This sequence joins TRBV18 and TRBJ2-5; 9 bases align to TRBD1. The last part of the DNA fits TRBJ2-7 better; the J call may be wrong. From germline, CDR1 is KGHSH and CDR2 LQKENI. The CDR3 totals 16 residues. The CDR3 region is CASSPRGTGTGYEQYF. The CDR3 DNA reads TGTGCCAGCTCACCACGCGGGACAGGGACGGGGTACGAGCAGTACTTC.